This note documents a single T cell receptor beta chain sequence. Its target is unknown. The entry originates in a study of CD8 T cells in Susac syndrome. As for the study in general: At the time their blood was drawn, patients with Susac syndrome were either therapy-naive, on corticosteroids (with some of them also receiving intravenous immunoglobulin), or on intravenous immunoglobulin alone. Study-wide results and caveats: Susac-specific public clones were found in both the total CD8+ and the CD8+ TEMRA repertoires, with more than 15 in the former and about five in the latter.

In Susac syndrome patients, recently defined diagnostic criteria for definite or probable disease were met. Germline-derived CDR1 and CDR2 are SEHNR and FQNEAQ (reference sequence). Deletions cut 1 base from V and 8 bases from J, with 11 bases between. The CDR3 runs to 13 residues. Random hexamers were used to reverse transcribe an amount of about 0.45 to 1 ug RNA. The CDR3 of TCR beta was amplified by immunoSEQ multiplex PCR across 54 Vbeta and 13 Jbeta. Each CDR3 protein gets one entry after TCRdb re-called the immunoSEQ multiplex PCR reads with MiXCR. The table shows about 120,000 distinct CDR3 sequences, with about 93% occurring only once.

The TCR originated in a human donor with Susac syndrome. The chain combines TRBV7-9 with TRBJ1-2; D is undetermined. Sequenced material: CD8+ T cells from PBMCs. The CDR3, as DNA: TGTGCCAGCAGCTTAGGAAGCGCGGCGGGCTACACCTTC. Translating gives CASSLGSAAGYTF. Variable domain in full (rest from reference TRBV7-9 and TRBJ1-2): DTGVSQNPRHKITKRGQNVTFRCDPISEHNRLYWYRQTLGQGPEFLTYFQNEAQLEKSRLLSDRFSAERPKGSFSTLEIQRTEQGDSAMYLCASSLGSAAGYTFGSGTRLTVV.